These 31 T cell receptor delta chains originate from one sample sequenced in a study of gamma-delta chains in newborns, infants, children. TCRdb re-called clones from the reads via CATT. The sample includes 3,000 to 3,500 delta-chain clones, under 1.5% seen only once; the top ten take 20% to 25%. The specimen sequenced was blood. These receptor sequences come from a child who was a newborn, infant or young child, either healthy, febrile or measles-vaccinated (not recorded which).

This clone was picked up a small number of times. Mismatch with germline at one junction end may stem from a read error. This CDR3 is also generated by other DNA sequences in the sample. V and J are TRDV2 and TRDJ2, with TRDD3 identical over 11 bases. The CDR3 sequence is 16 residues long. Germline V gene lookup returns CDR1 GEAIGNYY and CDR2 EKD. CDR3 loop: CACEPLGDKVTAQLFF. In DNA form, the CDR3 reads TGTGCCTGTGAACCACTGGGGGATAAAGTGACAGCCCAACTCTTCTTT.

This sequence joins TRAV29/DV5 and TRDJ2, with 7 positions matching TRDD3. CDR1 is NSMFDY, CDR2 ISSIKDK, per germline. CDR3 length: 14 amino acids. Trimming at V came to 1 base and at J to 5 bases, leaving 5 bases not matched to a gene. The CDR3: CAASPGGLTAQLFF. In DNA form, the CDR3 reads TGTGCAGCAAGCCCTGGGGGCCTCACAGCACAACTCTTCTTT. The variable domain in full, completed from reference TRAV29/DV5 and TRDJ2, reads DQQVKQNSPSLSVQEGRISILNCDYTNSMFDYFLWYKKYPAEGPTFLISISSIKDKNEDGRFTVFLNKSAKHLSLHIVPSQPGDSAVYFCAASPGGLTAQLFFGKGTQLIVEP.

This clone has a handful of counts. A far larger clone is one nucleotide away, so this likely arose from a read error. This CDR3 is also generated by other DNA sequences in the sample. The chain couples TRDV2 to TRDJ3; the match to TRDD3 covers 10 bases. CDR3 length: 18 residues. Per the germline V gene, CDR1 is GEAIGNYY and CDR2 is EKD. CDR3 DNA: TGTGCCTGTGACACCGGGGGATACGCGACCTGGGACACCCGACAGATGTTCTTC. As protein: CACDTGGYATWDTRQMFF.

This clone is deemed large. This could be a read error, since a much larger clone is one nucleotide away. Other DNA sequences within the sample encode an identical CDR3. The CDR3 region has the DNA TGTGCCTGTGACACCGGGGGATACCGGGACACCCGACAGATGTTTTTC. Translation gives CACDTGGYRDTRQMFF. V is TRDV2 and J is TRDJ3; 9 bases agree with TRDD3. The CDR3 contains 16 residues. The junction had 1 base not matched to a gene; V was cut back by 0 bases and J by 5 bases. Germline V gene data show CDR1 as GEAIGNYY and CDR2 as EKD.

As to this clone: One end of the junction varies from germline; a read error may be responsible. Other DNA sequences in this sample translate to the same CDR3. The chain couples TRDV2 to TRDJ3; 9 bases are shared with TRDD3. Germline lookup yields CDR1 GEAIGNYY and CDR2 EKD. The length of the CDR3 is 20 residues. The chain's CDR3 is CACDSVLGDTRHWDTRQMFF. The CDR3 region has the DNA TGTGCCTGTGACTCCGTACTGGGGGACACGCGCCATTGGGACACCCGGCAGATGTTTTTC.

On this clone itself: Since a far larger clone is one base different, this is likely a read error. This chain links TRDV2 with TRDJ3; the match to TRDD3 covers 9 bases. The CDR3 is made up of 16 amino acids. Per germline, CDR1 GEAIGNYY and CDR2 EKD. CDR3 loop: CACDAGGSWDTRQMFF. CDR3 DNA sequence: TGTGCCTGTGACGCTGGGGGATCCTGGGACACCCGCCAGATGTTTTTC.

This clone was picked up a small number of times. With a far larger clone one base away, a read error is the likely cause. Other nucleotide sequences in the sample specify the same CDR3. The CDR3 DNA follows: TGTGCCTGTGACATACTAGGGGACTCCTTCAGCTCCTGGGACACCCGACAGATGTTTTTC. As protein: CACDILGDSFSSWDTRQMFF. V and J are TRDV2 and TRDJ3, with D perhaps being TRDD2 or TRDD3 (5 bases each). Germline lookup yields CDR1 GEAIGNYY and CDR2 EKD. The CDR3 has 20 residues. Trimming cost V 2 bases and J 0 bases, with 19 bases left between them.

There are a few counts of this clone. The protein that TCRdb holds for this DNA derives from a much larger clone and differs from the translated DNA at residue 7, which likely indicates a read error; the protein shown here is translated from the DNA. The chain recombines TRDV2 with TRDJ3, with 7 bases lining up with TRDD3. V trimming: 2 bases; J trimming: 1 base; junction bases outside the gene matches: 4. The CDR3 runs to 17 residues. CDR1 is GEAIGNYY and CDR2 is EKD in the germline V gene. Written as DNA, the CDR3 is TGTGCCTGTGACAGGGGGATGCGGTCCTGGGACACCCGACAGATGTTTTTC. Translation gives CACDRGMRSWDTRQMFF.

With regard to this clone: Translating this DNA gives a protein that differs at residue 13 from the TCRdb one, which belongs to a much larger clone; a read error is likely, and the protein shown is this translation. The genes are TRDV2 and TRDJ3, with 11 nucleotides matching TRDD3. The CDR3 totals 19 residues. CDR1 GEAIGNYY and CDR2 EKD come from the germline V gene. CDR3 DNA: TGTGCCTGTGACTGGGGGATACGCAGGAGCTCCTGGAACACCCGACAGATGTTTTTC. This sequence encodes CACDWGIRRSSWNTRQMFF.

This clone is termed medium-sized. The translation of this DNA and the TCRdb protein of a much larger clone differ at residue 6, probably owing to a read error; the protein shown here is translated from the DNA. CDR3 sequence: CACDIMGDKTTDKLIF. The DNA of the CDR3 is TGTGCCTGTGACATAATGGGGGATAAAACCACCGATAAACTCATCTTT. The gene calls are TRDV2 and TRDJ1, with 9 bases that match TRDD3. The CDR3 is 16 residues long. CDR1 and CDR2 (germline): GEAIGNYY, EKD. V shed 2 bases and J 1 base; nucleotides not matched to a gene: 7.

This clone was found a few times. TCRdb records a much larger clone's protein for this DNA, with a difference at residue 4 that likely arises from a read error; the protein given is the translation of the DNA. The V and J genes are TRDV3 and TRDJ2; tentatively, D is TRDD3 (6 bases). From germline, CDR1 is TVYSNPD and CDR2 GDNSRS (reference sequence). V lost 2 bases and J 1 base, leaving 8 bases between the germline ends. The CDR3 covers 13 residues. The CDR3 DNA sequence: TGTGCCTTTCCGGGGGATTTGACAGCACAACTCTTCTTT. Amino acids: CAFPGDLTAQLFF.

As concerns this clone: This likely reflects a read error, since a far larger clone is one base away. This sample also contains other DNA sequences that code for the same CDR3. This rearrangement joins TRDV2 to TRDJ3; 8 nucleotides match TRDD3. The CDR3 runs 20 residues. Germline values: CDR1 GEAIGNYY, CDR2 EKD. The junction had 12 bases not matched to a gene; V was cut back by 1 base and J by 2 bases. CDR3 residues: CACDTLGATPGAWDTRQMFF. DNA for the CDR3: TGTGCCTGTGACACACTGGGGGCTACGCCCGGGGCCTGGGACACCCGACAGATGTTTTTC.

Comments on this clone: A read error likely explains this, since a far larger clone differs by one base. The same CDR3 is also encoded by other DNA sequences in this sample. The chain combines TRDV2 with TRDJ3, with D perhaps TRDD3 (5 bases). The CDR3 spans 17 residues. V lost 4 bases to trimming and J lost 2 bases, with 14 bases between them. The germline gives CDR1 GEAIGNYY, CDR2 EKD. CDR3 amino acids: CACESLGDTWDTRQMFF. CDR3 nucleotide sequence: TGTGCCTGTGAATCTCTGGGTGATACCTGGGACACCCGACAGATGTTTTTC.

This clone was counted only a few times. Relative to the germline gene, one junction end is altered; a read error may explain this. The chain joins TRDV2 to TRDJ3, with 9 bases lining up with TRDD3. CDR1 and CDR2 from the germline V gene are GEAIGNYY and EKD. The CDR3 consists of 15 residues. CDR3 residues: CACDRGYADARRMFF. The CDR3 DNA reads TGTGCCTGTGACAGGGGATACGCGGACGCCCGACGGATGTTTTTC.

This clone appeared a few times. TCRdb assigns this DNA the protein of a much larger clone, which departs from its translation at residue 14; this likely reflects a read error, and the protein shown comes from translating the DNA. The rearrangement joins TRDV1 to TRDJ2; unclear D gene. The germline CDR1 and CDR2 sequences are TSWWSYY and QGS. The CDR3 extends over 17 amino acids. CDR3 protein: CALGKGLAASLTARLFF. CDR3 coding DNA: TGTGCTCTTGGGAAGGGGTTAGCCGCCTCTTTGACAGCACGACTCTTCTTT.

As concerns this clone: The protein recorded in TCRdb matches a much larger clone and deviates from this DNA's translation at residue 11, suggesting a read error; the protein here is obtained by translating the DNA. The chain is built from TRDV2 and TRDJ3, with 10 bases matching TRDD3. This CDR3 is built from 17 residues. Germline assignment: CDR1 GEAIGNYY and CDR2 EKD. The CDR3 DNA reads TGTGCCTGTGACAGGGGGATACGGTCCTGGGGCACCCGACAGATGTTTTTC. Its protein product is CACDRGIRSWGTRQMFF.

This clone was recorded a few times. This may be a read error, as it is one base from a much larger clone. This sample includes further DNA sequences coding for the same CDR3. The chain carries TRAV29/DV5 and TRDJ3; 7 bases match TRDD3. The CDR3 is made up of 17 amino acids. J lost 0 bases, V lost 0 bases, and 3 bases had no gene match. The germline V gene encodes CDR1 NSMFDY and CDR2 ISSIKDK. CDR3 sequence (DNA): TGTGCAGCAAGCGCTGGGGGCTACTCCTGGGACACCCGACAGATGTTTTTC. This codes for CAASAGGYSWDTRQMFF.

Points on this clone: The mismatch at residue 4 between this DNA's translation and the TCRdb protein of a much larger clone likely reflects a read error; the protein shown is translated from the DNA. The V call is TRDV2, the J call TRDJ3, with TRDD3 identical over 7 bases. After removal of 5 bases from V and 0 bases from J, the junction contained 9 bases not matched to a gene. This CDR3 has 18 amino acids. Germline V gene data show CDR1 as GEAIGNYY and CDR2 as EKD. The CDR3 protein is CACGPGGKSSWDTRQMFF. The CDR3 region has the DNA TGTGCCTGTGGACCTGGGGGGAAAAGCTCCTGGGACACCCGACAGATGTTTTTC.

This clone is deemed medium-sized. This sequence is one base from a far larger clone and is likely a read error. V gene TRDV2 combines with J gene TRDJ3; 10 bases are a match to TRDD3. This CDR3 contains 18 residues. The germline gives CDR1 GEAIGNYY, CDR2 EKD. The J segment lost 0 bases and the V segment lost 3 bases, leaving 4 bases of the junction unmatched. In nucleotides, the CDR3 is TGTGCCTGTGACGCCGCTGGGGGATACTCCTGGGACACCCGACAGATGTTTTTC. As protein: CACDAAGGYSWDTRQMFF.

This clone was counted only a few times. The protein held in TCRdb is that of a much larger clone and does not match this DNA's translation at residue 6, likely because of a read error; the protein shown is translated from the DNA. V is TRDV1 and J is TRDJ3, with unresolved D. Germline CDR1 and CDR2: TSWWSYY and QGS. Trimming pared 5 bases from V and 0 bases from J, leaving 8 bases between. The CDR3 contains 16 residues. The CDR3 sequence: CALGKRGSWDTRQMFF. CDR3 DNA: TGTGCTCTTGGGAAACGGGGCTCCTGGGACACCCGACAGATGTTTTTC.

In its sample, this clone was seen a few times. TCRdb's entry gives the protein of a much larger clone, which mismatches this DNA's translation at residue 5, likely from a read error; the protein reported here is translated from the DNA. The J gene is TRDJ3, the V gene TRDV2; 11 nucleotides match TRDD3. Germline CDR1 reads GEAIGNYY; CDR2 reads EKD. V lost 4 bases to trimming and J lost 0 bases; unmatched junction nucleotides: 4. The CDR3 has 18 residues. Here the CDR3 reads CACDRLGDSSWDTRQMFF. The DNA for the CDR3 is TGTGCCTGTGATCGACTGGGGGATAGCTCCTGGGACACCCGACAGATGTTTTTC.

By share, this clone ranks as large (0.1 to 1%). In the same sample, other DNA sequences code for this CDR3. The chain links TRDV2 to TRDJ3; 9 bases are shared with TRDD3. Trimming took 0 bases from V and 0 from J; bases not matched to a gene: 2. From germline, CDR1 is GEAIGNYY and CDR2 EKD. CDR3 length equals 18 residues. CDR3 amino acids: CACDTGDTRSWDTRQMFF. The DNA for the CDR3 is TGTGCCTGTGACACCGGGGATACGCGCTCCTGGGACACCCGACAGATGTTTTTC.

This clone was seen more than once but under ten times. The TCRdb protein, from a much larger clone, departs from this DNA's translation at residue 13, likely by read error; the protein shown derives from the DNA. J is TRDJ3 and V is TRDV2, with TRDD3 matching over 7 bases. This CDR3 comprises 18 residues. Germline assignment: CDR1 GEAIGNYY and CDR2 EKD. Here the CDR3 DNA reads TGTGCCTGTGATCCCGTACTGGGGAGCTCCTGGGACGCCCGACAGATGTTTTTC. As protein: CACDPVLGSSWDARQMFF.

In the case of this clone: This DNA's translation and the protein TCRdb lists, from a much larger clone, do not match at residue 6, likely due to a read error; the protein shown is translated from the DNA. The chain employs TRDV2 and TRDJ3; possibly TRDD3 for D (6 bases). The CDR3 extends over 20 amino acids. Germline V gene data show CDR1 as GEAIGNYY and CDR2 as EKD. V lost 2 bases and J lost 0, with 19 bases in between. This chain's CDR3 is CACDIPGDSFSSWDTRQMFF. The CDR3, as DNA: TGTGCCTGTGACATACCGGGGGACTCCTTCAGCTCCTGGGACACCCGACAGATGTTTTTC.

This clone was counted only a few times. TCRdb's listed protein matches a much larger clone and diverges from this DNA's translation at residue 14, likely through a read error; the protein shown comes from the DNA. This chain uses TRDV2 with TRDJ3; tentative D call: TRDD3 (6 bases). The CDR3 has 18 amino acids. Germline CDR1 is GEAIGNYY and CDR2 is EKD. The CDR3 spells CACDPVGASSWDTGQMFF. The DNA of the CDR3 is TGTGCCTGTGACCCCGTGGGGGCCAGCTCCTGGGACACCGGACAGATGTTTTTC.

This clone was detected only a few times. For this DNA, TCRdb reports the protein of a much larger clone, which diverges at residue 14, most likely from a read error; the protein presented here is translated directly from the DNA. The chain combines TRDV2 with TRDJ3, with D possibly being TRDD3 (6 bases). The CDR3 has 16 residues. From germline, CDR1 is GEAIGNYY and CDR2 EKD. The CDR3 protein is CACDGGGYWDTRQTFF. The CDR3 DNA reads TGTGCCTGTGACGGCGGAGGATACTGGGACACCCGACAGACGTTTTTC.

This clone is deemed medium-sized (0.01 to 0.1%). This rearrangement joins TRDV1 to TRDJ1; 8 positions match TRDD3. Germline assignment: CDR1 TSWWSYY and CDR2 QGS. Germline trimming cut 3 bases from V and 0 bases from J; bases unmatched to any gene: 9. The CDR3 runs 17 residues. DNA of the CDR3: TGTGCTCTTGGGGACCCGGGATACGGGGGGTACACCGATAAACTCATCTTT. Its protein is CALGDPGYGGYTDKLIF.

With respect to this clone: TCRdb records a much larger clone's protein for this DNA, with a difference at residues 8 and 11 that likely arises from a read error; the protein given is the translation of the DNA. The V and J genes are TRDV2 and TRDJ3, with D possibly matching TRDD3 (6 bases). The CDR3 covers 18 residues. Germline V lookup: CDR1 GEAIGNYY, CDR2 EKD. The CDR3 sequence is CACDTWGSGSRDTRQMFF. As DNA, the CDR3 is TGTGCCTGTGACACCTGGGGGTCGGGCTCCCGGGACACCCGACAGATGTTTTTC.

This clone was recorded a few times. The translation of this DNA and the TCRdb protein of a much larger clone differ at residue 9, probably owing to a read error; the protein shown here is translated from the DNA. The V and J genes are TRDV3 and TRDJ2; TRDD3 aligns across 11 bases. Germline V lookup: CDR1 TVYSNPD, CDR2 GDNSRS (reference sequence). This CDR3 has 14 amino acids. Trimming removed 1 base from V and 6 bases from J; junction bases left unmatched: 4. This CDR3 is CAFILGDTAAQLFF. In nucleotides, the CDR3 is TGTGCCTTTATATTGGGGGATACGGCAGCACAACTCTTCTTT.

On this clone itself: The amino acid sequence in TCRdb belongs to a much larger clone and departs from this DNA's translation at residue 8, likely a sequencing read error; the sequence shown is translated from the DNA. The chain uses TRDV2 and TRDJ3, with 8 bases fitting TRDD3. CDR1 is GEAIGNYY, CDR2 EKD, per germline. With V trimmed by 2 bases and J by 3 bases, 5 bases remained unmatched. This CDR3 has 17 amino acids. CDR3 in DNA: TGTGCCTGTGACAGATGGGGGATGCGCTGGGACACCCGACAGATGTTTTTC. It specifies CACDRWGMRWDTRQMFF.

Notes on this clone: TCRdb shows a much larger clone's protein in place of this DNA's translation, and the two differ at residue 4, likely through a read error; the protein shown is translated from the DNA. This chain joins TRDV2 and TRDJ3, with 11 nucleotides matching TRDD3. V was pared by 5 bases and J by 0 bases, with 5 bases of the junction left unmatched. Germline V lookup: CDR1 GEAIGNYY, CDR2 EKD. The CDR3 runs to 18 residues. The DNA for the CDR3 is TGTGCCTGTGGCGAACTGGGGGATAGCTCCTGGGACACCCGACAGATGTTTTTC. It is translated as CACGELGDSSWDTRQMFF.